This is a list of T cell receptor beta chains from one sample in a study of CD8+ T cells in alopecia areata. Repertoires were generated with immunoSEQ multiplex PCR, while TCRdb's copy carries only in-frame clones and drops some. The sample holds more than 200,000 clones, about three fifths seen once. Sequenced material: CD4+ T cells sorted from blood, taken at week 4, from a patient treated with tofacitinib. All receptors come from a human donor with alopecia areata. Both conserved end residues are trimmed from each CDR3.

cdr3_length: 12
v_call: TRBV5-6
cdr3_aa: ASSLGQGLTEAF

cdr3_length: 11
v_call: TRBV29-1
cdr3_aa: SALDRGSYEQY

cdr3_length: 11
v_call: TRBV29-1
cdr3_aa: SVAGRLNTEAF

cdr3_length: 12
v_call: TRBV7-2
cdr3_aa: ASSLGGSNYGYT

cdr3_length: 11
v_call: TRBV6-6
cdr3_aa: ASSGQGNSPLH

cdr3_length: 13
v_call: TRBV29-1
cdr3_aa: SVSPPGRGLYEQY

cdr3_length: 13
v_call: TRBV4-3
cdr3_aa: ASSQAGQGLGEQF

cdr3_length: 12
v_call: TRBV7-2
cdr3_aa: ASSWIPRVETQY

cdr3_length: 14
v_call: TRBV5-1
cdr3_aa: ASSLVLDRGGETQY

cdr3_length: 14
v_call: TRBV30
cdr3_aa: AWSVRASSYNSPLH

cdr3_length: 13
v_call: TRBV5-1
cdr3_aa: ASSWADNLGTPLH

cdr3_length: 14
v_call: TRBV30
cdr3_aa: AWSAASGGVTDTQY

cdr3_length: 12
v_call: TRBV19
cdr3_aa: ASLRDRSSYGYT

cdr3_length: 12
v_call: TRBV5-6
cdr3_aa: ASSAHGGRYEQY

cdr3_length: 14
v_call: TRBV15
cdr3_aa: ATSPRSGGKQETQY

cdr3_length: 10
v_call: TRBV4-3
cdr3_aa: ASSQDLSEQY

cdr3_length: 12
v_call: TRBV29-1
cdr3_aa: SGGEAPREKTQY

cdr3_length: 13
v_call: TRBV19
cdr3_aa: ASTPDRASNQPQH

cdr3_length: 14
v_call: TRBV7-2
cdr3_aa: ASSPPRDRGNYGYT

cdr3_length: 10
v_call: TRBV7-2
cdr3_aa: ASSFGQNEQF

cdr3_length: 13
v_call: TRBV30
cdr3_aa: AWIPSGGAGDTQY

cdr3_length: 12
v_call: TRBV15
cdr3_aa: ATSATTGNSPLH

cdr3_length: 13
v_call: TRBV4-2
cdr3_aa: ASSQEFVGGETQY

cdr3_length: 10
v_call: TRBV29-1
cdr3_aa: SVIRGSGELF

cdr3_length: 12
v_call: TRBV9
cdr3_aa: ASSPGTSSYEQY

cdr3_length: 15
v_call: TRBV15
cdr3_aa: ATSRDRPLASGSPLH

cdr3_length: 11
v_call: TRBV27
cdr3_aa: ASSRQGMYEQY

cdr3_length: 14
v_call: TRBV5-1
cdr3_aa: ASSPDGIPGANVLT

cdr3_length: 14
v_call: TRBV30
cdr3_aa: AWNRIPGQGNTEAF

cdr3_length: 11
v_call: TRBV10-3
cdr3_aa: ATQGEVTDTQY

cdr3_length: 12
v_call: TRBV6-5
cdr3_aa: ASSYQLGTYEQY

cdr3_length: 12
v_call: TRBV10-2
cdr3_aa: ASSDLAGIDEQF